The clone carrying this T cell receptor (beta chain) has only a few counts. The sample is drawn from a study of T cell repertoires in cytomegalovirus infection. TCRdb ran MiXCR on the reads and lists one entry per CDR3 protein. This repertoire shows 400,000 to 550,000 distinct CDR3 sequences, around 11% found once; its top ten account for 10% to 13%. This CDR3 is built from 17 residues. Trimming removed 4 bases from V and 3 bases from J; junction bases left unmatched: 7. Looked up from germline, CDR1 is MNHEY and CDR2 is SMNVEV (reference sequence). This TCR came from a human donor in good health (CMV status not recorded). Some clones in this sample may be carry-over from other donors' samples. Sequenced material: PBMCs. The gene calls are TRBV27 and TRBJ2-1, with 12 bases identical to TRBD2. The CDR3 reads CASSSRTSGAYYNEQFF. CDR3 sequence (DNA): TGTGCCAGCAGTTCCAGGACTAGCGGGGCTTACTACAATGAGCAGTTCTTC.